Listed below are T cell receptor beta chains from one sample, sequenced in a study of shared clonotypes between healthy human individuals. Here immunoSEQ multiplex PCR was the method, and the copy in TCRdb shows in-frame clones only, minus some. The sample shows around 1.5 million clones, around 98% of them seen only once. The source material was naive CD4+ T cells sorted from blood. These receptors were obtained from a man aged 30 to 39 in good health. Each CDR3 is given with its conserved first and last residue. A D gene is named only where the DNA matches it firmly. Some rows have no size entry. The others give once, few or many, or a class for an expanded clone.

v_gene	abundance	d_gene	CDR3aa
TRBV19	NA	NA	CASSIDLSRQGGTEAFF
TRBV9	NA	NA	CASSVVEGRGETQYF
TRBV28	NA	NA	CASKLSGRADEQYF
TRBV14	NA	NA	CASSQGFLYEQYF
TRBV25-1	NA	NA	CASSDVGHAEAFF
TRBV7-9	NA	NA	CASSLLVGDGKNIQYF
TRBV5-1	NA	TRBD1	CASSSGTGGAEVGGYTF
TRBV28	NA	NA	CASTLGRNYGYTF
TRBV19	NA	TRBD1	CASRDRAHTDTQYF
TRBV7-9	NA	NA	CASSSFRGETEAFF
TRBV25-1	NA	NA	CASSEWGAGHVRETQYF
TRBV2	NA	NA	CASQGGGATGELFF
TRBV5-1	NA	NA	CASSLRPGVAGNTIYF
TRBV5-1	NA	NA	CASSLTDSYEQYF
TRBV6-1	NA	NA	CASSSWGGENTEAFF
TRBV5-4	NA	NA	CASSLAAADTQYF
TRBV6-5	once	TRBD1	CASRGGGATNEKLFF
TRBV9	NA	TRBD1	CASSVAQGVNTEAFF
TRBV18	NA	TRBD2	CASSPAGLAGETQYF
TRBV30	NA	NA	CAWSTTGTVNTEAFF
TRBV10-1	NA	TRBD2	CASSDRLAGYNEQFF
TRBV27	NA	TRBD2	CASSPLGLAGGIGELFF
TRBV28	NA	TRBD1	CAATPGDRVWYGYTF
TRBV7-6	once	NA	CASSLAGPYEQYF
TRBV9	NA	NA	CASSVAEGSYEQYF
TRBV29-1	NA	NA	CSVGAWSGSRTDTQYF
TRBV5-5	NA	NA	CASSSRAPEAFF
TRBV6-5	NA	TRBD2	CATTLMGGRTDTQYF
TRBV9	once	NA	CASSVASTDTQYF
TRBV29-1	NA	NA	CSVLAEPLAEDF
TRBV27	NA	NA	CASRAQGQKAFF
TRBV7-9	NA	NA	CASSPQGVPNYGYTF
TRBV18	NA	TRBD1	CASSPRDRGSNTEAFF
TRBV29-1	NA	NA	CSVDAGRVYNEQFF
TRBV5-4	once	NA	CASSLEAAGRAGELFF
TRBV5-1	NA	NA	CASSLAGGPEQYF
TRBV5-1	NA	TRBD1	CASSLVVGTGSVTDTQYF
TRBV28	NA	NA	CASRLAASSRQTQYF
TRBV11-2	NA	NA	CASSFDPSGNTIYF
TRBV11-1	NA	TRBD2	CASSAGLAAPYEQYF
TRBV13	NA	TRBD2	CASRRPGLRLSEQYF
TRBV6-5	NA	NA	CASMRGAWDNEQFF
TRBV30	NA	NA	CAWGSQFF
TRBV5-1	once	NA	CASSLLREWSEQFF